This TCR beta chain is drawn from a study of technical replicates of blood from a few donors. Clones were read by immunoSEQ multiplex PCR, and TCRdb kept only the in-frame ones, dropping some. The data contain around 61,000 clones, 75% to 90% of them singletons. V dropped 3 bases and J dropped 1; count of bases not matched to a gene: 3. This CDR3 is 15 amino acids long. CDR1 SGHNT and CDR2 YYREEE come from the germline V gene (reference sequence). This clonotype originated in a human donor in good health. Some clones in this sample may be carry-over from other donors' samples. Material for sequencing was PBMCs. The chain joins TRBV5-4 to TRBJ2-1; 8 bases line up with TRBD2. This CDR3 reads CASSSGLVSYNEQFF. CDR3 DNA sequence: TGTGCCAGCAGCTCGGGACTAGTTTCCTACAATGAGCAGTTCTTC. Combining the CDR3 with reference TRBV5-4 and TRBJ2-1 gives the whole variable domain ETGVTQSPTHLIKTRGQQVTLRCSSQSGHNTVSWYQQALGQGPQFIFQYYREEENGRGNFPPRFSGLQFPNYSSELNVNALELDDSALYLCASSSGLVSYNEQFFGPGTRLTVL.